This T cell receptor (beta chain) was observed in a study of blood T cell repertoires in COVID-19. In the study overall: Samples of COVID-19 (acute and convalescent) were obtained from the United States, Italy and Spain. Nucleic acid was either cDNA or gDNA, and it came from T cells, B-cell-depleted T cells, or PBMCs.

Per the original data handling: Nucleated cell number was recorded as an estimate derived from reference gene primer amplification. Clones were read by immunoSEQ multiplex PCR, and TCRdb kept only the in-frame ones, dropping some. V, J and clone size derive from that table, while D and trimming were established from the DNA sequence. The sample lists about 120,000 clones, roughly 80% occurring once. Material for sequencing was peripheral blood. The origin of this receptor is a man aged 65 to 85 with acute or convalescent COVID-19.

CDR3 nucleotides: TGTGCCAGCAGACAAACGACAGTACCTGAAAAACTGTTTTTT. Encoded protein: CASRQTTVPEKLFF. The rearrangement joins TRBV6-5 to TRBJ1-4; tentative D call: TRBD1 (5 bases). Trimming cost V 6 bases and J 7 bases, with 15 bases left between them. The CDR3 has 14 residues. In germline, CDR1 is MNHEY, CDR2 SVGAGI.